The 32 T cell receptor beta chains reported below all come from one sample, sequenced in a study of CD8+CD57+ T cells in acquired aplastic anemia. Genomic DNA, serving as template, underwent TCR beta VDJ and CDR3 profiling. TCRdb ran MiXCR on the reads and lists one entry per CDR3 protein. The data hold about 120,000 distinct CDR3 sequences, with about 50% observed a single time. The patients chosen for sequencing had shown expansion of CD8+CD57+ cells (detected by flow cytometry). Sample: sorted CD4+, CD8+, or CD8+CD57+ T cells (not recorded which) from PBMCs. The receptors here all came from a human donor with aplastic anemia.

V usage is TRBV24-1 and J usage is TRBJ2-2, with unresolved D. This CDR3 has 13 residues. Per the germline V gene, CDR1 is KGHDR and CDR2 is SFDVKD. The V gene lost 3 bases and the J gene lost 8 bases, with 9 bases spanning the gap. CDR3 nucleotide sequence: TGTGCCACCAGTGATCCACCGACAGGGGAGCTGTTTTTT. It is translated as CATSDPPTGELFF.

This clonotype is judged large. The chain recombines TRBV7-9 with TRBJ2-7, with a tentative D call TRBD2 (5 bases). The CDR3 covers 13 residues. V was shortened by 5 bases and J by 1 base, with 9 bases between the two germline ends. Germline V gene sequence: CDR1 SEHNR, CDR2 FQNEAQ (reference sequence). The CDR3 protein is CASSPRASYEQYF. The CDR3 nucleotides read TGTGCCAGCAGCCCGCGGGCTTCCTACGAGCAGTACTTC.

Turning to this clonotype: A read error may explain this, as a much larger clone is one base away. The genes are TRBV4-3 and TRBJ1-5; D gene uncertain. Per germline, CDR1 LGHNA and CDR2 YSLEER. The germline V and J ends were trimmed by 4 bases and 6 bases, with 13 bases remaining between them. The CDR3 is 14 residues long. The CDR3 bases are TGCGCCAGCAGCCCCCCGAGAGCGGGTCAGCCCCAGCATTTT. Translating it yields CASSPPRAGQPQHF.

The rearrangement joins TRBV2 to TRBJ1-5; 8 bases are a match to TRBD1. With 6 bases clipped from V and 6 bases from J, the junction kept 7 bases outside the gene matches. CDR1 and CDR2 (germline): SNHLY, FYNNEI. The CDR3 has 14 residues. The CDR3, as DNA: TGTGCCAGCAGGGGACAGGCTACCCTTCAGCCCCAGCATTTT. This translates into CASRGQATLQPQHF.

This clonotype was detected only once. The rearrangement joins TRBV29-1 to TRBJ1-2; D unclear. Germline assignment: CDR1 SQVTM and CDR2 ANQGSEA. Trimming took off 4 bases at V and 2 bases at J, with 11 bases between the two ends. The CDR3 has 13 residues. The CDR3 DNA follows: TGCAGCGTTGGAACCGGGTTAAACTATGGCTACACCTTC. Translated: CSVGTGLNYGYTF.

This rearrangement joins TRBV28 to TRBJ2-3; possible D gene TRBD1, 6 bases. Between the trimmed V and J ends, which lost 3 bases and 5 bases, there was a span of 15 bases. The length of the CDR3 is 15 residues. Germline CDR1 and CDR2: MDHEN and SYDVKM. The CDR3, as DNA: TGTGCCAGCAGTTTCTCCGTACAGACAGGAGATACGCAGTATTTT. Protein sequence: CASSFSVQTGDTQYF.

This clonotype was found once. The missing conserved phenylalanine or tryptophan at the end of this CDR3 makes a read error likely. The CDR3 reads CASLGETQYL. In DNA form, the CDR3 reads TGTGCCTCCCTGGGGGAGACCCAGTACCTC. The V and J genes are TRBV7-9 and TRBJ2-5; no definite D call. The V and J ends lost 11 bases and 5 bases respectively, with 9 bases between them. The CDR3 contains 10 residues. Germline values: CDR1 SEHNR, CDR2 FQNEAQ (reference sequence).

On this clonotype: The CDR3 does not close with the conserved phenylalanine or tryptophan, likely indicating a read error. The DNA is left out, because the CDR3 cannot be placed on it with certainty; the CDR3 is given as TCRdb lists it. The chain couples TRBV7-8 to TRBJ1-6; the table assigns TRBD1, which was not confirmed against the DNA. The V gene's germline CDR1 is SGHVS and CDR2 FQNEAQ. The CDR3 adds up to 8 amino acids, both ends counted. The CDR3 reads CASSRTGT.

The chain joins TRBV19 to TRBJ1-1; 8 bases map to TRBD1. The germline V gene has CDR1 LNHDA and CDR2 SQIVND (reference sequence). Trimming at V came to 5 bases and at J to 6 bases, leaving 8 bases not matched to a gene. The CDR3 consists of 14 residues. The CDR3 sequence is CASSWQGAYPEAFF. The CDR3 nucleotides read TGTGCCAGTAGTTGGCAGGGGGCGTACCCTGAAGCTTTCTTT.

The chain combines TRBV12-5 with TRBJ2-3, with D perhaps TRBD1 (6 bases). CDR1 is LGHNT, CDR2 FRNRAP, per germline. The CDR3 covers 15 residues. The CDR3 DNA reads as TGTCCTACAACGGAATGGACAGATAGCACAGATACGCAGTATTTT. Translation gives CPTTEWTDSTDTQYF.

The chain combines TRBV11-1 with TRBJ2-7; D remains unclear. This CDR3 contains 16 residues. Trimming removed 5 bases from V and 2 bases from J, with 19 bases in between. Per germline, CDR1 SGHAT and CDR2 FQDESV (reference sequence). Here the CDR3 DNA reads TGTGCCAGCAGCACATCGGACGCGAGGCCTGCCTACGAGCAGTACTTC. This encodes CASSTSDARPAYEQYF. The variable domain in full, with the rest retrieved from reference TRBV11-1 and TRBJ2-7, is EAEVAQSPRYKITEKSQAVAFWCDPISGHATLYWYRQILGQGPELLVQFQDESVVDDSQLPKDRFSAERLKGVDSTLKIQPAELGDSAMYLCASSTSDARPAYEQYFGPGTRLTVT.

This clonotype was found once. The V and J genes are TRBV5-6 and TRBJ1-5; D is possibly TRBD1 (6 bases). Between the trimmed V and J ends, which lost 4 bases and 4 bases, there was a span of 21 bases. CDR1 SGHDT and CDR2 YYEEEE come from the germline V gene. CDR3 size: 17 residues. In nucleotides, the CDR3 is TGTGCCAGCAGCCGAACATTACAGGGAACGTTGAATCAGCCCCAGCATTTT. Translation: CASSRTLQGTLNQPQHF.

The chain combines TRBV2 with TRBJ2-4; D possibly uses TRBD1 or TRBD2 (5 bases each). Germline V CDR1 and CDR2: SNHLY, FYNNEI. V lost 8 bases to trimming and J lost 3 bases, with 17 bases between them. The CDR3 is made up of 15 amino acids. Here the CDR3 reads CASGSPGTSKNIQYF. CDR3 coding DNA: TGTGCCAGCGGATCCCCCGGGACGAGCAAAAACATTCAGTACTTC.

The table lists this clonotype with a few counts. This chain connects TRBV3-1 to TRBJ2-3, with D possibly being TRBD2 (5 bases). V lost 0 bases and J lost 2, with 18 bases in between. Germline-derived CDR1 and CDR2 are LGHDT and YNNKEL (reference sequence). This CDR3 has 18 amino acids. The CDR3 is CASSQEGSGLTSTDTQYF. The CDR3 nucleotides are TGTGCCAGCAGCCAAGAGGGTTCAGGACTTACGTCCACAGATACGCAGTATTTT.

The CDR3 sequence is CATSRDLGVVNIQYF. The CDR3 DNA follows: TGTGCCACCAGCAGAGATCTCGGAGTCGTCAACATTCAGTACTTC. V gene TRBV15 combines with J gene TRBJ2-4, with unresolved D. Germline assignment: CDR1 LNHNV and CDR2 YYDKDF (reference sequence). Trimming left V 0 bases short and J 7 bases short, with 13 bases between. The CDR3 has 15 amino acids.

The chain recombines TRBV20-1 with TRBJ2-7; D may correspond to TRBD1 or TRBD2 (6 bases each). Germline V lookup: CDR1 DFQATT, CDR2 SNEGSKA (reference sequence). With 1 base removed from V and 0 bases from J, the gap between germline ends came to 13 bases. The CDR3 has 15 residues. CDR3 in amino acids: CSARVGGGSSYEQYF. CDR3 coding DNA: TGCAGTGCTAGAGTAGGAGGGGGAAGCTCCTACGAGCAGTACTTC.

The chain links TRBV10-3 to TRBJ1-4; 7 bases are shared with TRBD1. This CDR3 is built from 14 residues. V lost 0 bases, J lost 8 bases, and 3 bases stayed unmatched. CDR1 ENHRY and CDR2 SYGVKD come from the germline V gene. Here the CDR3 DNA reads TGTGCCATCAGTGAGTCCCGGGACAGCGAAAAACTGTTTTTT. Residues: CAISESRDSEKLFF.

The V and J genes are TRBV7-8 and TRBJ2-1; 8 positions agree with TRBD2. The germline V gene encodes CDR1 SGHVS and CDR2 FQNEAQ. The CDR3 length is 14 residues. With V trimmed by 5 bases and J by 9 bases, 9 bases remained unmatched. The CDR3 reads CASSRGLGEAEQFF. The CDR3 nucleotides are TGTGCCAGCAGCCGGGGACTAGGAGAGGCTGAGCAGTTCTTC.

The chain combines TRBV13 with TRBJ2-3, with TRBD2 identical over 10 bases. This CDR3 comprises 16 residues. After removal of 1 base from V and 4 bases from J, the junction contained 5 bases not matched to a gene. CDR1 and CDR2 (germline): PRHDT, FYEKMQ (reference sequence). The chain's CDR3 is CASSLVSGGMADTQYF. The CDR3, as DNA: TGTGCCAGCAGCTTAGTTAGCGGGGGGATGGCAGATACGCAGTATTTT.

This clonotype was seen ten or more times. The gene calls are TRBV5-6 and TRBJ1-2; weak D call: TRBD1 (6 bases). The CDR3 extends over 14 amino acids. The germline V gene has CDR1 SGHDT and CDR2 YYEEEE. V lost 4 bases to trimming and J lost 5 bases, with 15 bases between them. The CDR3 protein is CASSQGNGLYGYTF. The CDR3 DNA is TGTGCCAGCAGCCAGGGGAATGGCCTTTATGGCTACACCTTC. Using reference TRBV5-6 and TRBJ1-2 for the parts outside the CDR3, the full variable domain is DAGVTQSPTHLIKTRGQQVTLRCSPKSGHDTVSWYQQALGQGPQFIFQYYEEEERQRGNFPDRFSGHQFPNYSSELNVNALLLGDSALYLCASSQGNGLYGYTFGSGTRLTVV.

The rearrangement uses TRBV20-1 and TRBJ1-1; tentative D call: TRBD1 (5 bases). Germline V gives CDR1 DFQATT, CDR2 SNEGSKA (reference sequence). The ends were cut back, 7 bases at V and 1 base at J, with 10 bases in the middle. There are 12 residues in the CDR3. In nucleotides, the CDR3 is TGCAGTGTAACAAGGGGGAACACTGAAGCTTTCTTT. Translated: CSVTRGNTEAFF.

Details on this clonotype: A junction boundary mismatches the germline segment, possibly from a read error. The chain carries TRBV7-9 and TRBJ2-5; D might be TRBD1 (5 bases). This CDR3 spans 13 amino acids. CDR1 SEHNR and CDR2 FQNEAQ come from the germline V gene (reference sequence). This CDR3 reads CASSLGDQETQYF. The CDR3 region has the DNA TGTGCTAGCAGCTTAGGGGACCAAGAGACCCAGTACTTC.

This clonotype was detected ten times or more. The chain uses TRBV6-4 and TRBJ2-1, with 12 bases identical to TRBD1. This CDR3 is 16 amino acids long. In germline, CDR1 is MRHNA, CDR2 SNTAGT. V dropped 0 bases and J dropped 7; count of bases not matched to a gene: 4. CDR3 DNA sequence: TGTGCCAGCAGTGACTCAGCGGGACAGGGGGCTAATGAGCAGTTCTTC. This translates into CASSDSAGQGANEQFF.

The table lists this clonotype with a few counts. The chain links TRBV7-3 to TRBJ2-7, with D perhaps matching TRBD2 (7 bases). The V end was cut by 2 bases, the J end by 6 bases, with 11 bases between. The CDR3 covers 13 residues. CDR1 and CDR2 from the germline V gene are SGHTA and FQGTGA. The CDR3 DNA reads as TGTGCCAGCAGCTTAGGGGAGGGGGGCGAGCAGTACTTC. Its translation: CASSLGEGGEQYF.

This clonotype was seen more than once but under ten times. The V gene is TRBV7-3, the J gene TRBJ2-1; 9 nucleotides line up with TRBD2. CDR3 length equals 15 residues. The J segment lost 10 bases and the V segment lost 5 bases, leaving 12 bases of the junction unmatched. Germline V gives CDR1 SGHTA, CDR2 FQGTGA. CDR3 bases: TGTGCCAGCAGCAAAACCGGCGGGGGGGCTGGCGAGCAGTTCTTC. Encoded protein: CASSKTGGGAGEQFF. The full variable domain, with the rest looked up from reference TRBV7-3 and TRBJ2-1, is GAGVSQTPSNKVTEKGKYVELRCDPISGHTALYWYRQSLGQGPEFLIYFQGTGAADDSGLPNDRFFAVRPEGSVSTLKIQRTERGDSAVYLCASSKTGGGAGEQFFGPGTRLTVL.

The CDR3 coding sequence is TGTGCCAGCAGTCAGGGACCGACCTATGGCTACACCTTC. Amino acid sequence: CASSQGPTYGYTF. The rearrangement joins TRBV6-1 to TRBJ1-2; maybe TRBD1 (5 bases). The CDR3 totals 13 residues. V gave up 5 bases and J gave up 4 bases, with 11 bases separating them. In germline, CDR1 is MNHNS, CDR2 SASEGT.

CDR3 in DNA: TGCAGTGCTATGCGACAGACTACTGAAGCTTTCTTT. This gives the protein CSAMRQTTEAFF. This rearrangement joins TRBV20-1 to TRBJ1-1; possibly TRBD1 for D (5 bases). The length of the CDR3 is 12 residues. Trimming left V 4 bases short and J 5 bases short, with 11 bases between. Germline CDR1 DFQATT, CDR2 SNEGSKA (reference sequence).

This chain links TRBV20-1 with TRBJ2-5; D is unclear. The CDR3 is 16 amino acids. From germline, CDR1 is DFQATT and CDR2 SNEGSKA (reference sequence). Trimming removed 6 bases from V and 0 bases from J, with 20 bases in between. In DNA form, the CDR3 reads TGCAGTGCAGGAGAGTTGTTGGGATCGTACCAAGAGACCCAGTACTTC. Its translation is CSAGELLGSYQETQYF.

The CDR3 DNA reads as TGTGCCACCAGCCTAGGACAGGGGGGATACAATGAGCAGTATTTT. This encodes CATSLGQGGYNEQYF. This chain connects TRBV24-1 to TRBJ2-3; 10 bases line up with TRBD1. The V gene end was trimmed by 7 bases and the J gene end by 11 bases; junction bases not matched to a gene: 14. From germline, CDR1 is KGHDR and CDR2 SFDVKD. This CDR3 is 15 amino acids long.

This chain joins TRBV6-2 or TRBV6-3 and TRBJ1-5; D perhaps matches TRBD1 (6 bases). Looked up from germline, CDR1 is MNHEY and CDR2 is SVGEGT. The length of the CDR3 is 17 residues. V was cut by 10 bases and J by 0 bases, with 22 bases left in between. CDR3 protein: CATPGHLGGYSNQPQHF. For the CDR3, the DNA is TGTGCCACCCCGGGACACCTTGGGGGATATAGCAATCAGCCCCAGCATTTT.

The V gene is TRBV20-1, the J gene TRBJ2-7; no reliable D call. Germline values: CDR1 DFQATT, CDR2 SNEGSKA (reference sequence). Trimming cost V 0 bases and J 7 bases, with 13 bases left between them. The CDR3 runs 13 residues. CDR3 nucleotide sequence: TGCAGTGCTAGAGATTTAGAGTTTCGGGAGCAGTACTTC. This gives the protein CSARDLEFREQYF.

This clonotype was recorded once. The chain recombines TRBV15 with TRBJ1-3; 8 bases map to TRBD1. With 2 bases clipped from V and 4 bases from J, the junction kept 4 bases outside the gene matches. Germline V gene lookup returns CDR1 LNHNV and CDR2 YYDKDF (reference sequence). This CDR3 spans 15 amino acids. The CDR3 region has the DNA TGTGCCACCAGCAGACAGGGGGCCGTCGGAAACACCATATATTTT. Protein sequence: CATSRQGAVGNTIYF.